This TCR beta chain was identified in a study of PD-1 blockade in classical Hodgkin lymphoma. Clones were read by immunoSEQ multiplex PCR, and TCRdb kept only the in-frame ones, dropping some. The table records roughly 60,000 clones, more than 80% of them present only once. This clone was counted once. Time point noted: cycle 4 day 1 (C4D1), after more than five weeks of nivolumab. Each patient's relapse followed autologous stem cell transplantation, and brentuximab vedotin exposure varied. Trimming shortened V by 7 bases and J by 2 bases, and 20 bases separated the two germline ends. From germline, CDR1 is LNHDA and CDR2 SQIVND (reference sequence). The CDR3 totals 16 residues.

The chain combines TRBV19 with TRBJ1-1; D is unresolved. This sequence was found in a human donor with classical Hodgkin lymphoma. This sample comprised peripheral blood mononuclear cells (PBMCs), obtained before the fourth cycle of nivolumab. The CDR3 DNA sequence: TGTGCCAGTATCTCAGTTTTTGTTGGAGAAAACACTGAAGCTTTCTTT. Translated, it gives CASISVFVGENTEAFF. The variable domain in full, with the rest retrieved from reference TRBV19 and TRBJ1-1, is DGGITQSPKYLFRKEGQNVTLSCEQNLNHDAMYWYRQDPGQGLRLIYYSQIVNDFQKGDIAEGYSVSREKKESFPLTVTSAQKNPTAFYLCASISVFVGENTEAFFGQGTRLTVV.